This T cell receptor (beta chain) was identified during a study of vaccination and CD4 T cells after COVID-19. In the study overall: Of the convalescent patients, who were SARS-CoV-2 positive by nasal swab PCR, about 10 had mild and one severe disease. Samples were taken after vaccination, a median of roughly 72 days after dose two, with a range of 14 to 241. SARS-CoV-2, HCoV-NL63, HCoV-OC43 and HCoV-229E supplied the overlapping spike peptides used to stimulate cells.

A remark on this clonotype: Its antigen is not identified.

Sequencing of cultured CD4+ T cell DNA used the Oncomine TCR Beta short-read assay. TCRdb reprocessed the PCR reads with MiXCR, giving one entry per CDR3 protein. Seen here are about 20,000 distinct CDR3 sequences, 52% observed once, and the top ten hold around 9.5%. Treatment defined: roughly 11-day PBMC culture with coronavirus spike peptide pools or control peptides (ViraFEST assay). This clonotype originated in a human donor who had recovered from COVID-19. The sequencing sample was made of CD4+ T cells from blood, cultured in vitro.

The CDR3 here is CSARDLGAYGYTF. CDR3 bases: TGCAGTGCTAGAGATTTGGGTGCCTATGGCTACACCTTC. This chain joins TRBV20-1 and TRBJ1-2; D unclear. V lost 0 bases, J lost 4 bases, and 9 bases lay in between. Germline values: CDR1 DFQATT, CDR2 SNEGSKA (reference sequence). The CDR3 covers 13 residues.